These T cell receptor beta chains were read from a single sample in a study of blood T cell repertoires in COVID-19. Using immunoSEQ multiplex PCR, the repertoire was profiled, and TCRdb retains in-frame clones only, with some absent. The data show about 120,000 clones, roughly four fifths seen once. The sample comprised peripheral blood. These receptors were taken from a human donor in a cohort sampled during active COVID-19. Each CDR3 is given with its conserved first and last residue. Fields, in order: V gene, D gene, J gene, clone size, CDR3 protein, CDR3 DNA. D genes are given only for firm matches. Some rows have no size entry. The others give once, few or many, or a class for an expanded clone.

>TRBV14|TRBD1|TRBJ2-2|few
CASSHSRGPTNTGELFF
TGTGCCAGCAGCCACTCTAGGGGGCCAACGAACACCGGGGAGCTGTTTTTT
>TRBV4-2|.|TRBJ2-7|.
CASSPEWGGPYEQYF
TGTGCCAGCAGCCCCGAGTGGGGGGGCCCCTACGAGCAGTACTTC
>TRBV28|TRBD1|TRBJ2-1|.
CASSSPGQRYNEQFF
TGTGCCAGCAGTTCTCCGGGACAGCGCTACAATGAGCAGTTCTTC
>TRBV5-6|.|TRBJ2-7|.
CASSLRGSHEQYF
TGTGCCAGCAGCTTGAGAGGGTCCCACGAGCAGTACTTC
>TRBV5-1|.|TRBJ2-2|.
CASSLNMARGTGELFF
TGCGCCAGCAGCTTGAATATGGCCAGAGGCACCGGGGAGCTGTTTTTT
>TRBV5-6|.|TRBJ2-6|.
CASSGRVSGANVLTF
TGTGCCAGCAGCGGCAGGGTTTCTGGGGCCAACGTCCTGACTTTC
>TRBV19|TRBD2|TRBJ2-6|.
CASSRGGGANVLTF
TGTGCCAGTAGTCGGGGGGGTGGGGCCAACGTCCTGACTTTC
>TRBV7-9|.|TRBJ1-6|few
CASSLTGSLNSPLHF
TGTGCCAGCAGCTTGACAGGCTCCCTCAATTCACCCCTCCACTTT
>TRBV7-9|.|TRBJ1-1|.
CASSLEWSEFEAFF
TGTGCCAGCAGCTTAGAATGGTCAGAATTTGAAGCTTTCTTT
>TRBV7-9|.|TRBJ1-1|.
CASSLAGGSAFF
TGTGCCAGCAGCTTAGCCGGGGGGTCAGCTTTCTTT
>TRBV4-2|TRBD1|TRBJ1-1|.
CASSQEQGDGTEAFF
TGTGCCAGCAGCCAAGAACAGGGGGACGGCACTGAAGCTTTCTTT
>TRBV12-3/TRBV12-4|.|TRBJ1-2|.
CATTGENYGYTF
TGTGCCACGACCGGGGAGAACTATGGCTACACCTTC
>TRBV9|TRBD2|TRBJ2-7|.
CASSPMWGGAYEQYF
TGTGCCAGCAGCCCAATGTGGGGGGGAGCCTACGAGCAGTACTTC
>TRBV9|TRBD2|TRBJ2-3|.
CASSAQGLAGKDTQYF
TGTGCCAGCAGCGCCCAGGGACTAGCGGGGAAAGATACGCAGTATTTT
>TRBV7-7|TRBD2|TRBJ2-3|few
CASSFGGGDTQYF
TGTGCTAGCAGCTTTGGCGGGGGGGATACGCAGTATTTT